Below, one T cell receptor beta chain is given with its context. What it recognizes is unknown. These data are taken from a study of cytomegalovirus exposure and HLA in healthy donors. Findings and caveats of the study: Altogether, more than 150 TCR beta chains were recorded as cytomegalovirus-associated.

PCR employed 60 Vbeta and 13 Jbeta primers. TCRdb's table, derived via immunoSEQ multiplex PCR, lists solely in-frame clones and lacks some. The sample contains under 200,000 clones, 80% to 85% of which appear only once. The trim removed 5 bases at V and 4 bases at J, leaving 4 bases unmatched. The CDR3 has 15 residues. Germline V gene data show CDR1 as MNHEY and CDR2 as SVGAGI. Sample: PBMCs. The TCR sequence derives from a young woman in good health and CMV-seronegative. The chain carries TRBV6-5 and TRBJ2-5; 13 bases line up with TRBD2. The CDR3 here is CASSGGLAGIETQYF. In DNA, the CDR3 is TGTGCCAGCAGTGGGGGACTAGCGGGAATAGAGACCCAGTACTTC.